This T cell receptor beta chain was documented in a study of radiation and T cells in renal cell carcinoma (dated by TCRdb to the early 2020s). With regard to the full study: The samples were drawn from a clinical trial, where primary renal cell carcinomas were treated with 15 Gy of stereotactic body radiation therapy and then removed by nephrectomy 4 weeks afterward. In the 53 samples combined, around 3.9 million unique CDR3 nucleotide sequences were found, encoding 2.5 million or so unique CDR3 amino acid sequences. A total of 50 or so samples underwent TCR beta sequencing, made up of approximately 26 tumors and about 27 peripheral blood samples. General conclusions and limits of the study: Top tumor clonotypes rose in blood from baseline to 2 weeks post-radiation, then contracted by 4 weeks, suggesting transient expansion of tumor-resident clones. Because the trial had a single-armed design, the trial could not examine how radiation dose or scheduling affected the TCR repertoire. Because no pretreatment tumor biopsies were available, whether clonotypes were present in the tumor at baseline could not be determined. Blood repertoire dynamics were not followed beyond 4 weeks after treatment.

TCR beta libraries were generated from genomic DNA with the immunoSEQ kit, following the manufacturer's recommendations. To prepare the libraries, a first multiplex PCR with proprietary primers was run, followed by a second PCR that added unique barcodes, and a bead cleanup was done after each round. A kit-provided positive control reaction and a negative control reaction were included in every sample batch. The final libraries were assessed on an Agilent 4200 TapeStation D1000 ScreenTape, pooled by volume, and quantified by qPCR. Sequencing was performed on an Illumina NextSeq500 using a MidOutput 150-cycle cartridge, with 156 Read1 cycles, 15 Index1 cycles, and the kit custom primers. The pooled library was loaded at 0.75 to 1 pM with an approximately 18% PhiX control spike-in. The paper's data handling went like this. Vendor-processed data were analyzed in R, with a clonotype defined as all T cells sharing the same CDR3 nucleotide sequence. For clone abundance analyses, frequencies were normalized to the 10,000 most abundant clones per sample. Public T cell clones, which averaged fewer than five per sample, were removed prior to analysis. Tumor-enriched clonotypes and baseline blood-enriched clonotypes were defined as those with an abundance difference of at least 32-fold between compartments. Clonotypes expanded or contracted between blood time points were identified with a beta-binomial differential abundance model. Tumor-blood repertoire similarity was measured with the Baroni-Urbani and Buser coefficient, and group comparisons used two-tailed Wilcoxon tests in R. TCRdb carries this immuneACCESS record with in-frame sequences only. Its versions omit some clonotypes, under half of them owing to an unresolved V gene in the studies checked, with the rest unexplained. That table gives V, J and clone size, and the DNA gave D and trimming. The sample profile shows tens of thousands of clones; 80% to 90% of them were found once. The ten largest account for 22% of the sample.

Per the publication, the time point label means: blood 2 weeks post-SBRT. According to the study, the label for this sample's treatment or condition signals: 15 Gy SBRT to primary tumor, nephrectomy 4 weeks later. To track tumor-enriched clonotypes, serial peripheral blood was sampled from radiation-treated patients at baseline and at 2 weeks and 4 weeks after SBRT. Every patient's renal cell carcinoma showed clear cell pathology. The QIAamp DNA Blood Mini Kit (Qiagen) was used to prepare genomic DNA for TCR sequencing. Samples were included in the analyses only if all quality control checks were passed. This clone came up a few times. This receptor's antigen is unknown. The record has no base qualities; no much larger clone is one base away. The TCR comes from a woman between 45 and 60 years old with renal cell carcinoma. Source: blood, taken from a patient whose treatment included radiotherapy and nephrectomy.

CDR3 protein: CASSLSREQYF. The DNA sequence is given as TGTGCCAGCAGTTTAAGTCGCGAGCAGTACTTC. The chain joins TRBV28 to TRBJ2-7, with no reliable assignment of the D segment. The CDR3 spans 11 residues, from the cysteine through the phenylalanine. The kept DNA is CDR3 alone, 33 bases in frame from the first base. Trimming at the junction amounts to 2 bases on V and 6 bases on J, and the germline ends lie 5 bases apart. CDR1 MDHEN and CDR2 SYDVKM were looked up in the germline V gene.